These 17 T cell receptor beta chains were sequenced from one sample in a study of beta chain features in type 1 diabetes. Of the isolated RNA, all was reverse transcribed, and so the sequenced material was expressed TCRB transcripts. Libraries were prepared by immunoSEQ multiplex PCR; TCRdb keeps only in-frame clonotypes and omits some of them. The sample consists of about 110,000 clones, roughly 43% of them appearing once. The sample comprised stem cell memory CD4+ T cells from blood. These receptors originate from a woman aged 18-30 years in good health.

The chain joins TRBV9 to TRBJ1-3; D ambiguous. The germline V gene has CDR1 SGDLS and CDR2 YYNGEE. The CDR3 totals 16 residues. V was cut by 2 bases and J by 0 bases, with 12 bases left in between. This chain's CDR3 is CASSVGERYSGNTIYF. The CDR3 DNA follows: TGTGCCAGCAGCGTTGGGGAGAGGTACTCTGGAAACACCATATATTTT. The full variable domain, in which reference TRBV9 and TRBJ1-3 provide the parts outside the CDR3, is DSGVTQTPKHLITATGQRVTLRCSPRSGDLSVYWYQQSLDQGLQFLIQYYNGEERAKGNILERFSAQQFPDLHSELNLSSLELGDSALYFCASSVGERYSGNTIYFGEGSWLTVV.

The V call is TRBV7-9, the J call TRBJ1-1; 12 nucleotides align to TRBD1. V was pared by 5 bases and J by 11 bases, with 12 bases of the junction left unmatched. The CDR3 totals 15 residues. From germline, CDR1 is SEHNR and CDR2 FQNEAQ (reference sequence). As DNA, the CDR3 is TGTGCCAGCAGCCCTGCCGGGACAGGGGGCGCGGGGGCTTTCTTT. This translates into CASSPAGTGGAGAFF.

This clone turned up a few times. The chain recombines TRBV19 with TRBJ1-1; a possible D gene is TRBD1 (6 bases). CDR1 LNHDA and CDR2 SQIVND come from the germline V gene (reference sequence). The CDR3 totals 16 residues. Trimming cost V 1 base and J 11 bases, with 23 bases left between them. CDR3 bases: TGTGCCAGTAGTATAGGTGGGGGCGCGGGTTCTCCGCTGGCTTTCTTT. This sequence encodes CASSIGGGAGSPLAFF.

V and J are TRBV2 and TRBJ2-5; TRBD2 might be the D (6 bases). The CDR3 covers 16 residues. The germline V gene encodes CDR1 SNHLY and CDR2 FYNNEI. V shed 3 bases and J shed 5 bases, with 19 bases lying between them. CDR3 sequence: CASSEKLVGGRETQYF. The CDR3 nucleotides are TGTGCCAGCAGTGAGAAGTTAGTGGGGGGAAGGGAGACCCAGTACTTC.

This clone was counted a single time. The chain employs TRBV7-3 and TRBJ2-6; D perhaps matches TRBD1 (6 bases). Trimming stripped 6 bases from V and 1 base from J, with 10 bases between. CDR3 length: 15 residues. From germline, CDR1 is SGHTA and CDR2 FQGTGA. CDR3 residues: CASRQTGSGANVLTF. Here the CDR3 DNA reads TGTGCCAGCAGGCAAACAGGGTCTGGGGCCAACGTCCTGACTTTC.

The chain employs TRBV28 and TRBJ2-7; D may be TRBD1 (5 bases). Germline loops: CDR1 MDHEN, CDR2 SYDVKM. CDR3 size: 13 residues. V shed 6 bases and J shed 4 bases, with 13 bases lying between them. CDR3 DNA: TGTGCCAGCAGGACACAGGACCTTTACGAGCAGTACTTC. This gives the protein CASRTQDLYEQYF. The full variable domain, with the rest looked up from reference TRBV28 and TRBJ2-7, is DVKVTQSSRYLVKRTGEKVFLECVQDMDHENMFWYRQDPGLGLRLIYFSYDVKMKEKGDIPEGYSVSREKKERFSLILESASTNQTSMYLCASRTQDLYEQYFGPGTRLTVT.

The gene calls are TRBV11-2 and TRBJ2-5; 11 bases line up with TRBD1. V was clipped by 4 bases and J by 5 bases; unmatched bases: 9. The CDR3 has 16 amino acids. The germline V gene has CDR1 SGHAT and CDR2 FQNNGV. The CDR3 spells CASSSERTGGRETQYF. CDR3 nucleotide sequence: TGTGCCAGCAGCTCAGAACGGACAGGGGGCAGGGAGACCCAGTACTTC.

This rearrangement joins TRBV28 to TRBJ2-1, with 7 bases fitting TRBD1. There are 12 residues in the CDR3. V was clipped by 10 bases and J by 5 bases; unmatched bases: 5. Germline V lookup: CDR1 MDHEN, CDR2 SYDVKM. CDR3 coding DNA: TGTGCCACGATACAGGGGAACAATGAGCAGTTCTTC. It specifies CATIQGNNEQFF.

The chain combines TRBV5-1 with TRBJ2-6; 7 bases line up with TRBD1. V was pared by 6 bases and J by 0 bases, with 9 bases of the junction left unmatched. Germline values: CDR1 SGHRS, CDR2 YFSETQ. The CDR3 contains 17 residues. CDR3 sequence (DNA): TGCGCCAGCACTTACCGGGACAGCGGCTCTGGGGCCAACGTCCTGACTTTC. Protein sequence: CASTYRDSGSGANVLTF.

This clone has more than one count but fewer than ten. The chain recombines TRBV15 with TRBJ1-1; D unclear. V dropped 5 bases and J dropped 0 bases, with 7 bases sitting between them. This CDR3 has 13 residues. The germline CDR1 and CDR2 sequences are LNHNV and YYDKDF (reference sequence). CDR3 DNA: TGTGCCACCAGCGGGAGATTGAACACTGAAGCTTTCTTT. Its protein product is CATSGRLNTEAFF.

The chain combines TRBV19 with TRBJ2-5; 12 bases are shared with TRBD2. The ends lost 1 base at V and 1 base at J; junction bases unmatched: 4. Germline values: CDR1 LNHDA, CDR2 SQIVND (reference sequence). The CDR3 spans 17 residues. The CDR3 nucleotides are TGTGCCAGTAGTATAGGGACTAGCGGGGCATTCCAAGAGACCCAGTACTTC. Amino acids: CASSIGTSGAFQETQYF.

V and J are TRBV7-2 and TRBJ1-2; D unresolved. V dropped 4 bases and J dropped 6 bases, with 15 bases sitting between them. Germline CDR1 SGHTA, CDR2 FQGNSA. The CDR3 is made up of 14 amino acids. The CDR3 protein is CASSSRIEFDGYTF. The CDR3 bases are TGTGCCAGCAGCTCCCGTATTGAGTTCGATGGCTACACCTTC.

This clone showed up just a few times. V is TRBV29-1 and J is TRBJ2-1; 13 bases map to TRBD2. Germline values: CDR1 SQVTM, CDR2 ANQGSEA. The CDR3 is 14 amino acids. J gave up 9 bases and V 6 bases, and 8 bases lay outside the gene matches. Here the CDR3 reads CSVLGLAGRVEQFF. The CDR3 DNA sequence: TGCAGCGTCCTGGGACTAGCGGGAAGAGTTGAGCAGTTCTTC.

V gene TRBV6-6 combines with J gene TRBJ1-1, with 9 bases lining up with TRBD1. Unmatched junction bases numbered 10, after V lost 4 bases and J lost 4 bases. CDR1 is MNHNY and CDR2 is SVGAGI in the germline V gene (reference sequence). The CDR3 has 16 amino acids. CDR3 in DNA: TGTGCCAGCAGTTCATCGACAGGGGGAGGAATCACTGAAGCTTTCTTT. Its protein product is CASSSSTGGGITEAFF.

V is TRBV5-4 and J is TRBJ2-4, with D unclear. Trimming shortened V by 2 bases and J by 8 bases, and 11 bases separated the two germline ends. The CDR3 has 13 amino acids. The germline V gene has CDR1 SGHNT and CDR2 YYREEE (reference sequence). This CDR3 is CASSFVLSDIQYF. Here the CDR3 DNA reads TGTGCCAGCAGCTTCGTCCTAAGCGACATTCAGTACTTC. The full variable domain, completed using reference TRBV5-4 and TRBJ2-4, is ETGVTQSPTHLIKTRGQQVTLRCSSQSGHNTVSWYQQALGQGPQFIFQYYREEENGRGNFPPRFSGLQFPNYSSELNVNALELDDSALYLCASSFVLSDIQYFGAGTRLSVL.

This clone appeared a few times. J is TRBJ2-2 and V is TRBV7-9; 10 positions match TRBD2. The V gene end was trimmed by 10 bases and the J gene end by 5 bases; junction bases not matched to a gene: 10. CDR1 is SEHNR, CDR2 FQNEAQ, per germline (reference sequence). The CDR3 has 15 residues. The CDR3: CATAPGLALTGELFF. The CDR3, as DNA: TGTGCCACAGCACCGGGACTAGCGTTAACCGGGGAGCTGTTTTTT.

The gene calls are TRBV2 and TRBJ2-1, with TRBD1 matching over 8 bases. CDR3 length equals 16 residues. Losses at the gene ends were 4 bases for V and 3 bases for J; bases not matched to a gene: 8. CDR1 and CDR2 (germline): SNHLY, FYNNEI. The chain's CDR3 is CASSGIDRGFYNEQFF. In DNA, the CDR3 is TGTGCCAGCAGTGGTATAGACAGGGGATTCTACAATGAGCAGTTCTTC.